The T cell receptor (beta chain) under discussion was sequenced for a study of blood T cell repertoires in COVID-19. Study at large: The samples span acute and convalescent COVID-19 from the United States, Italy and Spain. Nucleic acid was either cDNA or gDNA, and it came from T cells, B-cell-depleted T cells, or PBMCs.

The germline gives CDR1 LGHNA, CDR2 YNFKEQ. J was trimmed by 0 bases and V by 4 bases; bases with no gene match: 13. The CDR3 is 19 residues long. Original processing notes: Reference gene primer amplification gave nucleated cell count estimates. Libraries were prepared by immunoSEQ multiplex PCR; TCRdb keeps only in-frame clonotypes and omits some of them. V and J calls and clone size follow that table, whereas D and trimming were derived from the DNA. The data hold some 150,000 clones, with approximately 87% observed a single time. This sequence was found in a woman aged 45 to 65 with active or convalescent COVID-19. Sequenced material: peripheral blood. The chain employs TRBV4-2 and TRBJ2-3, with TRBD1 identical over 10 bases. The CDR3 nucleotides are TGTGCCAGCAGCCGCCTTGGGACAGGGGACGCGTCTAGCACAGATACGCAGTATTTT. Translating gives CASSRLGTGDASSTDTQYF.